Sequencing of this TCR beta chain was carried out in a study of response to subunit inactivated influenza vaccine (dated 2018 in TCRdb). Regarding the study in general: Deep quantitative T cell receptor repertoire profiling was used in the study to track responses to a trivalent subunit inactivated influenza vaccine. The paper as a whole reports these results and caveats: It was suggested by the authors that each seasonal influenza vaccination may recruit only a limited number of new T cells.

The library was prepared using RT-PCR. For sequencing, an Illumina HiSeq 2500 was employed. The public reads were quality trimmed at Q25 with fastp and then assembled into clones with MiXCR by TCRdb, keeping productive beta chains. Rows are combined by CDR3 protein, so each entry shows the most common genes and DNA. This sample is represented by about 780,000 distinct CDR3 sequences; around a sixth of them were singletons. The top ten clonotypes cover roughly 11% of the sample. CDR1 and CDR2 are drawn from the germline V gene: SGHTA, FQGNSA. Measured from the cysteine to the phenylalanine, the CDR3 is 13 residues long. The kept DNA is CDR3 alone, 39 bases in frame from the first base. The trim is 1 base for V and 7 bases for J, with a gap of 7 bases between the germline ends. This clonotype came up many times. It has no known antigen specificity. No much larger clone exists at a distance of one base, and base qualities are not known.

The chain is made from TRBV7-2 and TRBJ2-2; the D gene is not confidently resolved. This receptor was taken from a man between 50 and 59 years old who received an inactivated influenza vaccine. Donor details come from another sample of the same person, matched by shared clones. Sequencing used PBMCs from blood, obtained roughly 5 days after vaccination. The bases are TGTGCCAGCAGCTTAGTTGGTGGCGGGGAGCTGTTTTTT. Translation gives CASSLVGGGELFF.